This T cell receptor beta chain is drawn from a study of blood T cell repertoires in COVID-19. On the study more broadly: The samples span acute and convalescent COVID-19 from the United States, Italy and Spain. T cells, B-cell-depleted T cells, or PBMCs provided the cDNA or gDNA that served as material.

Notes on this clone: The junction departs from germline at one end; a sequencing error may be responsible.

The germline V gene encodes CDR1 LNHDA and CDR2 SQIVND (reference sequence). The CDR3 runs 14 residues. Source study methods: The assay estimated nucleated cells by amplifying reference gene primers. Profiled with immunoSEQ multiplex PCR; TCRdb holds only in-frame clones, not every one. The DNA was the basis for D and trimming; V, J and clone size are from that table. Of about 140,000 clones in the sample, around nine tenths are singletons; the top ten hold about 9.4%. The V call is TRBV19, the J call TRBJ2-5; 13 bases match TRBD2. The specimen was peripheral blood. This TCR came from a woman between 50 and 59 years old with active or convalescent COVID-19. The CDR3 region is CASRAPGTSGARHF. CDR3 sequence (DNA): TGTGCCAGTAGGGCCCCCGGGACTAGCGGGGCCCGGCACTTC.